This T cell receptor beta chain was captured by sequencing in a study of T cell responses to AZD1222 COVID-19 vaccine. Generated by immunoSEQ multiplex PCR, the TCRdb table keeps only in-frame clones and is missing some. In the table there are 100,000 to 150,000 clones, over 90% of which are singletons. As for this clone: Its antigen is unknown.

General study results and limits: Without day 14 samples, only post-peak T cell repertoires were studied. Across spike, vaccine-associated CD4 TCRs were found, dominant at 160-218 and 743-854. Spike-specific TCR repertoires showed rising breadth and depth after two AZD1222 doses.

Sequenced material: peripheral blood, taken on day 0 of AZD1222 vaccination. This clonotype was obtained from an adult in good health.

CDR3 bases: TGTGCCAGCAGCGACCCTGGGATCGGCTCCTACGAGCAGTACTTC. Amino acids: CASSDPGIGSYEQYF. The V and J genes are TRBV5-4 and TRBJ2-7; D unresolved. The CDR3 runs 15 residues. Trimming removed 4 bases from V and 0 bases from J, with 14 bases in between. Germline V CDR1 and CDR2: SGHNT, YYREEE (reference sequence).